What follows are 20 T cell receptor beta chains derived from one specimen sequenced in a study of blood T cell repertoires in COVID-19. The repertoire was sequenced with immunoSEQ multiplex PCR; TCRdb's copy has only in-frame clones and lacks some. This table has tens of thousands of clones, around 80% appearing once. Sequenced input: peripheral blood. The receptors originated from a human donor in a cohort sampled during active COVID-19.

This clone is a singleton in its sample. This chain joins TRBV18 and TRBJ2-6; 7 bases fit TRBD1. The CDR3 consists of 16 residues. From germline, CDR1 is KGHSH and CDR2 LQKENI. V trimming: 5 bases; J trimming: 2 bases; junction bases outside the gene matches: 6. In nucleotides, the CDR3 is TGTGCCAGCTCAAGGGCGACAGGGACTGGGGCCAACGTCCTGACTTTC. Encoded protein: CASSRATGTGANVLTF. Using reference TRBV18 and TRBJ2-6 for the parts outside the CDR3, the full variable domain is NAGVMQNPRHLVRRRGQEARLRCSPMKGHSHVYWYRQLPEEGLKFMVYLQKENIIDESGMPKERFSAEFPKEGPSILRIQQVVRGDSAAYFCASSRATGTGANVLTFGAGSRLTVL.

The V call is TRBV19, the J call TRBJ2-7, with 9 bases that match TRBD1. The V segment lost 4 bases and the J segment 0 bases; nucleotides outside the gene matches: 13. CDR1 is LNHDA and CDR2 is SQIVND in the germline V gene (reference sequence). The CDR3 contains 18 residues. CDR3 bases: TGTGCCAGTAGTAATCTGGACAGGGGAGAGGGGTCCTCCTACGAGCAGTACTTC. Its protein is CASSNLDRGEGSSYEQYF.

This clone was seen a single time. The chain carries TRBV7-6 and TRBJ2-7; TRBD1 might be the D (6 bases). CDR1 is SGHVS and CDR2 is FNYEAQ in the germline V gene. The CDR3 runs 13 residues. Deletions cut 0 bases from V and 3 bases from J, with 6 bases between. CDR3: CASSLADSYEQYF. The CDR3, as DNA: TGTGCCAGCAGCTTAGCGGACAGCTACGAGCAGTACTTC.

The chain carries TRBV5-6 and TRBJ2-5; 7 nucleotides line up with TRBD1. This CDR3 has 14 amino acids. Germline V CDR1 and CDR2: SGHDT, YYEEEE. After removal of 7 bases from V and 1 base from J, the junction contained 7 bases not matched to a gene. CDR3 protein: CASGIYRGQETQYF. The CDR3 coding sequence is TGTGCCAGCGGGATCTACAGGGGCCAAGAGACCCAGTACTTC.

The sample holds one count of this clone. The rearrangement uses TRBV4-3 and TRBJ1-2; TRBD1 aligns across 10 bases. V lost 2 bases to trimming and J lost 1 base; unmatched junction nucleotides: 4. The CDR3 consists of 16 residues. Looked up from germline, CDR1 is LGHNA and CDR2 is YSLEER. CDR3 amino acids: CASSQMDRGNNYGYTF. In DNA form, the CDR3 reads TGCGCCAGCAGCCAAATGGACAGGGGGAATAACTATGGCTACACCTTC.

This chain uses TRBV6-5 with TRBJ2-7, with a tentative D call TRBD2 (6 bases). Trimming pared 0 bases from V and 2 bases from J, leaving 8 bases between. This CDR3 spans 14 amino acids. Germline CDR1 reads MNHEY; CDR2 reads SVGAGI. CDR3 coding DNA: TGTGCCAGCAGTTACTCGCCGGGAGCCTACGAGCAGTACTTC. Translated, it gives CASSYSPGAYEQYF.

V gene TRBV6-5 combines with J gene TRBJ1-2; D gene unclear. Germline V gene data show CDR1 as MNHEY and CDR2 as SVGAGI. V lost 8 bases and J 8 bases, leaving 18 bases between the germline ends. CDR3 length: 13 amino acids. The CDR3 bases are TGTGCCAGCGGAAAACGGGGAGGACGGGGCTACACCTTC. As protein: CASGKRGGRGYTF.

The chain has TRBV5-6 and TRBJ2-4; D is possibly TRBD1 (6 bases). The CDR3 loop spans 17 amino acids. Germline assignment: CDR1 SGHDT and CDR2 YYEEEE. Trimming pared 1 base from V and 0 bases from J, leaving 14 bases between. CDR3 sequence reads: CASSLSGRGLAKNIQYF. As DNA, the CDR3 is TGTGCCAGCAGCTTGAGCGGCAGGGGATTAGCCAAAAACATTCAGTACTTC.

The CDR3 protein is CASSSVINEQFF. CDR3 in DNA: TGTGCCAGCAGTTCAGTAATCAATGAGCAGTTCTTC. The chain links TRBV12-3 or TRBV12-4 to TRBJ2-1; D remains ambiguous. Trimming took 4 bases from V and 6 from J, leaving 7 bases between them. The CDR3 extends over 12 amino acids.

The CDR3 sequence: CATSDALVAGRNNEQFF. The CDR3 DNA reads as TGTGCCACCAGTGATGCCTTGGTAGCGGGGCGAAACAATGAGCAGTTCTTC. V usage is TRBV24-1 and J usage is TRBJ2-1, with TRBD2 identical over 8 bases. The germline gives CDR1 KGHDR, CDR2 SFDVKD. CDR3 length: 17 amino acids. Trimming cost V 3 bases and J 5 bases; bases outside gene matches: 11.

This clone was counted only a few times. V is TRBV9 and J is TRBJ1-1; 9 bases line up with TRBD1. V was clipped by 5 bases and J by 4 bases; unmatched bases: 9. The CDR3 extends over 15 amino acids. Germline CDR1 is SGDLS and CDR2 is YYNGEE. Written as DNA, the CDR3 is TGTGCCAGCAGTGCTACAGGGGGCGCGGGCACTGAAGCTTTCTTT. Residues: CASSATGGAGTEAFF.

The rearrangement uses TRBV6-1 and TRBJ2-1; D may be TRBD1 (6 bases). V was shortened by 2 bases and J by 0 bases, with 14 bases between the two germline ends. The germline CDR1 and CDR2 sequences are MNHNS and SASEGT. The CDR3 is 17 residues long. The DNA of the CDR3 is TGTGCCAGCAGTGAATCAGCAGGGGCCGGCTCCTACAATGAGCAGTTCTTC. This gives the protein CASSESAGAGSYNEQFF.

This chain joins TRBV12-3 or TRBV12-4 and TRBJ2-2; a weak D match, TRBD2 (6 bases). CDR3 size: 12 residues. V was cut by 6 bases and J by 5 bases, with 7 bases left in between. The CDR3 bases are TGTGCCAGCAGACGGGGGACCGGGGAGCTGTTTTTT. This translates into CASRRGTGELFF.

The chain recombines TRBV27 with TRBJ2-7, with TRBD1 matching 11 bases. Germline V CDR1 and CDR2: MNHEY, SMNVEV (reference sequence). Trimming removed 4 bases from V and 3 bases from J; junction bases left unmatched: 2. This CDR3 is built from 14 residues. This chain's CDR3 is CASSWGTGGYEQYF. The DNA for the CDR3 is TGTGCCAGCAGTTGGGGGACAGGGGGCTACGAGCAGTACTTC.

The chain links TRBV2 to TRBJ2-5, with 9 bases aligning to TRBD2. The trim removed 8 bases at V and 5 bases at J, leaving 9 bases unmatched. The CDR3 sequence is 14 residues long. CDR1 SNHLY and CDR2 FYNNEI come from the germline V gene. The DNA of the CDR3 is TGTGCCAGCCGGGCTAGCGGGGCCGGGGAGACCCAGTACTTC. Its protein product is CASRASGAGETQYF.

V gene TRBV5-1 combines with J gene TRBJ2-7, with no clear D. CDR1 and CDR2 (germline): SGHRS, YFSETQ. The CDR3 covers 13 residues. The ends were cut back, 4 bases at V and 6 bases at J, with 14 bases in the middle. CDR3 nucleotides: TGCGCCAGCAGCCCTACTCCCGATCTCGAGCAGTACTTC. Its protein is CASSPTPDLEQYF.

The chain carries TRBV6-2 or TRBV6-3 and TRBJ2-7; 8 nucleotides align to TRBD1. V was clipped by 2 bases and J by 0 bases; unmatched bases: 12. CDR3 length: 18 residues. Germline CDR1 is MNHEY and CDR2 is SVGEGT. The CDR3 region is CASSYTLTGVGSSYEQYF. The CDR3, as DNA: TGTGCCAGCAGTTACACCCTGACAGGGGTGGGAAGCTCCTACGAGCAGTACTTC.

The genes are TRBV28 and TRBJ2-3; D gene uncertain. The length of the CDR3 is 19 residues. Germline loops: CDR1 MDHEN, CDR2 SYDVKM. The V gene lost 5 bases and the J gene lost 0 bases, with 24 bases spanning the gap. DNA of the CDR3: TGTGCCAGCAGTCTGACACGGTACGATTCCCTCTCTAGCACAGATACGCAGTATTTT. Residues: CASSLTRYDSLSSTDTQYF.

The rearrangement joins TRBV19 to TRBJ1-2, with D tentatively TRBD1 (6 bases). V was clipped by 6 bases and J by 2 bases, with 19 bases between them. The CDR3 spans 16 residues. Germline V CDR1 and CDR2: LNHDA, SQIVND (reference sequence). CDR3 sequence reads: CASSFLAGQRNYGYTF. The CDR3 DNA follows: TGTGCCAGTAGCTTCCTAGCGGGACAACGGAACTATGGCTACACCTTC.

This clone showed up just a few times. CDR3 sequence reads: CAISAELAGGSYEQYF. As DNA, the CDR3 is TGTGCCATCAGTGCTGAACTAGCGGGGGGCAGCTACGAGCAGTACTTC. This rearrangement joins TRBV10-3 to TRBJ2-7, with 12 bases matching TRBD2. The J segment lost 3 bases and the V segment lost 4 bases, leaving 7 bases of the junction unmatched. The CDR3 is 16 amino acids. The germline gives CDR1 ENHRY, CDR2 SYGVKD.